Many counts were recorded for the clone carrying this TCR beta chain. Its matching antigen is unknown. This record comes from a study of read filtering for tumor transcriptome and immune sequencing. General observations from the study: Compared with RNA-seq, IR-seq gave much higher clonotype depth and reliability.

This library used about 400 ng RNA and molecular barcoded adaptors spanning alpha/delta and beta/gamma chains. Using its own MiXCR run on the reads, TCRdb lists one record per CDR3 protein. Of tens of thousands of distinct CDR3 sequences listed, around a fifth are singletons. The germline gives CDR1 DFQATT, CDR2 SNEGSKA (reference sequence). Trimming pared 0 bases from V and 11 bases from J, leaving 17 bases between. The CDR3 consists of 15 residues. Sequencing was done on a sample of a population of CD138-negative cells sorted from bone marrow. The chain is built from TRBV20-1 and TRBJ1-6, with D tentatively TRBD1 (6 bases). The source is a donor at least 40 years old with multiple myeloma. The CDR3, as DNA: TGCAGTGCTAGAGATCAACAGGGAAGGTGGACACCCCTCCACTTT. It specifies CSARDQQGRWTPLHF.